Below, 6 T cell receptor beta chains from the same sample are listed, as sequenced in a study of Ad26.COV2.S vaccination and SARS-CoV-2 variants. Method: immunoSEQ multiplex PCR; TCRdb's copy keeps in-frame clones and lacks some. The sample includes about 260,000 clones, around 85% seen only once; the top ten take less than 3.5%. Treatment specified: around 19 received Ad26.COV2.S at low or high dose, single or two shots; several received placebo; per-sample allocation not given. The samples date from day 63 after the first vaccine or placebo injection. The sample was peripheral blood, taken in a trial of Ad26.COV2.S vaccine versus placebo. The receptors here all came from a person between 18 and 65 years old who received the Ad26.COV2.S COVID-19 vaccine or a placebo.

This chain joins TRBV4-3 and TRBJ1-4; D possibly corresponds to TRBD1 (5 bases). V was shortened by 1 base and J by 6 bases, with 24 bases between the two germline ends. The germline V gene has CDR1 LGHNA and CDR2 YSLEER. The length of the CDR3 is 19 residues. Written as DNA, the CDR3 is TGCGCCAGCAGCCAAGTACTCCAATTCACCGAGGAGGGGTATGAAAAACTGTTTTTT. It encodes CASSQVLQFTEEGYEKLFF.

The chain couples TRBV25-1 to TRBJ2-6, with TRBD2 matching 7 bases. The V gene's germline CDR1 is MGHDK and CDR2 SYGVNS. The CDR3 has 15 residues. The V segment lost 6 bases and the J segment 1 base; nucleotides outside the gene matches: 3. The CDR3 region is CASSYGGSGANVLTF. CDR3 coding DNA: TGTGCCAGCAGCTACGGGGGGTCTGGGGCCAACGTCCTGACTTTC.

This chain links TRBV6-1 with TRBJ2-1; no definite D call. CDR3 length: 14 residues. Trimming removed 3 bases from V and 4 bases from J, with 10 bases in between. Germline loops: CDR1 MNHNS, CDR2 SASEGT. CDR3 protein: CASSDFKEYNEQFF. The CDR3, as DNA: TGTGCCAGCAGTGATTTTAAGGAATACAATGAGCAGTTCTTC.

The chain couples TRBV9 to TRBJ1-3; 11 bases align to TRBD1. Germline CDR1 is SGDLS and CDR2 is YYNGEE. V gave up 1 base and J gave up 0 bases; unmatched junction bases: 9. The CDR3 has 19 residues. CDR3 sequence (DNA): TGTGCCAGCAGCGTACAAGGGGGGACAGGGGGACTCTCTGGAAACACCATATATTTT. This codes for CASSVQGGTGGLSGNTIYF.

The chain has TRBV27 and TRBJ2-3, with a weak D call TRBD2 (7 bases). The CDR3 consists of 15 residues. V was pared by 3 bases and J by 6 bases, with 16 bases between. Germline V lookup: CDR1 MNHEY, CDR2 SMNVEV (reference sequence). The CDR3 DNA reads TGTGCCAGCAGTTTCAGGGGACGGGGGGCGGATACGCAGTATTTT. Residues: CASSFRGRGADTQYF.

This clone was counted a single time. V and J are TRBV30 and TRBJ2-5; D possibly uses TRBD1 or TRBD2 (6 bases each). Germline CDR1 is GTSNPN and CDR2 is SVGIG (reference sequence). The CDR3 contains 16 residues. V shed 2 bases and J shed 0 bases, with 16 bases lying between them. CDR3 in amino acids: CAWSFGGGYYQETQYF. The CDR3 nucleotides read TGTGCCTGGAGTTTTGGAGGGGGGTACTACCAAGAGACCCAGTACTTC.